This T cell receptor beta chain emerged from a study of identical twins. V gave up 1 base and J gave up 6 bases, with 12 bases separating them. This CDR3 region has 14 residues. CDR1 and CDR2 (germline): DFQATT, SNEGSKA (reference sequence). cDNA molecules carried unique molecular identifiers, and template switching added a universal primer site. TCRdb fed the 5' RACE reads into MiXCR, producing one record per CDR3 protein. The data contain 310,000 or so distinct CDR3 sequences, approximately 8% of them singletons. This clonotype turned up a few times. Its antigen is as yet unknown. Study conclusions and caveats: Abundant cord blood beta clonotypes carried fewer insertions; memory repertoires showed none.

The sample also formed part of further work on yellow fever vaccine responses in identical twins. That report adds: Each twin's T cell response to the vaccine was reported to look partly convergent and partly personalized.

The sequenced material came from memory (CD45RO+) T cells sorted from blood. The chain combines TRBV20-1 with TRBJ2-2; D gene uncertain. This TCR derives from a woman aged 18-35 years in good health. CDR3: CSARGRDNSGELFF. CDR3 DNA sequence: TGCAGTGCTAGAGGACGTGACAACTCCGGGGAGCTGTTTTTT.